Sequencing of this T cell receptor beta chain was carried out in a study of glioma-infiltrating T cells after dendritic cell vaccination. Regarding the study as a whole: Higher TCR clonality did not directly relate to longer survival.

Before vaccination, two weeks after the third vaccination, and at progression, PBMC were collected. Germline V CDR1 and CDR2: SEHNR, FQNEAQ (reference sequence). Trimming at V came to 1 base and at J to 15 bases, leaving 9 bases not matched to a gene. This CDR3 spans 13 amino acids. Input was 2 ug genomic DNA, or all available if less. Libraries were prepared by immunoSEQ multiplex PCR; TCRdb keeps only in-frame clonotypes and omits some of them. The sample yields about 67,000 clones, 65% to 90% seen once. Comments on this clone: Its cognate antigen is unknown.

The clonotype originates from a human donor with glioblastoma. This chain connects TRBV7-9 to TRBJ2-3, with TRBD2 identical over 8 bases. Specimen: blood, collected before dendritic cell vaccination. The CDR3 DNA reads TGTGCCAGCAGCTTAGTTCAAGCGGGGGCCTTTTATTTT. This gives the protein CASSLVQAGAFYF.